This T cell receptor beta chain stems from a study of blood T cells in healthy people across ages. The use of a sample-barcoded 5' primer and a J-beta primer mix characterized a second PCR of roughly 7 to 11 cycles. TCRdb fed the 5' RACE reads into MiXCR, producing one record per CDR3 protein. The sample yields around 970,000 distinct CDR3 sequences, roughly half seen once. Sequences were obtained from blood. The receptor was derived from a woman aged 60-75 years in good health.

CDR3 residues: CASSQEVGADTQYF. The CDR3 coding sequence is TGTGCCAGCAGCCAAGAGGTTGGAGCGGATACGCAGTATTTT. The chain employs TRBV3-1 and TRBJ2-3; D gene ambiguous. The V gene's germline CDR1 is LGHDT and CDR2 YNNKEL (reference sequence). The CDR3 totals 14 residues. Trimming took off 0 bases at V and 6 bases at J, with 10 bases between the two ends.